This T cell receptor (beta chain) stems from a study of blood T cell repertoires in COVID-19. This table comes from immunoSEQ multiplex PCR, and its TCRdb copy is limited to in-frame clones, with some not included. The sample gives about 270,000 clones, 80% to 90% of which show up once; roughly 2.5% is in the top ten. Input material: PBMCs or T cells enriched from blood (not recorded which). This TCR was recovered from a young woman who had recovered from COVID-19.

The CDR3 bases are TGTGCCAGCAGCAGGGGTTGGGCCACTGAAGCTTTCTTT. Translation: CASSRGWATEAFF. The chain is built from TRBV12-3 or TRBV12-4 and TRBJ1-1; maybe TRBD1 (6 bases). Between the trimmed V and J ends, which lost 6 bases and 4 bases, there was a span of 12 bases. The CDR3 runs to 13 residues.